The clone carrying this TCR beta chain was picked up many times. Antigen unknown. Unmatched junction bases numbered 8, after V lost 4 bases and J lost 7 bases. The germline V gene encodes CDR1 SGHDT and CDR2 YYEEEE. The CDR3 sequence is 15 residues long. This sample was included in a study of T cells after yellow fever vaccination. Overall study findings and caveats: A small proportion of clonotypes was detected in both the CD4 and CD8 compartments.

TCRdb processed the 5' RACE reads anew with MiXCR; each CDR3 protein has one entry. This sample has a few hundred thousand distinct CDR3 sequences; roughly 3.5% occur once, and the top ten carry 23%. The TCR sequence derives from a man aged 18 to 30 who received the YFV17D yellow fever vaccine. This chain links TRBV5-6 with TRBJ2-1, with 10 bases fitting TRBD2. The sample was PBMCs, taken on the day of the yellow fever booster vaccination. The CDR3 region has the DNA TGTGCCAGCAGCGTCCTAGCGGGGGTATTTAATGAGCAGTTCTTC. Translated, it gives CASSVLAGVFNEQFF.